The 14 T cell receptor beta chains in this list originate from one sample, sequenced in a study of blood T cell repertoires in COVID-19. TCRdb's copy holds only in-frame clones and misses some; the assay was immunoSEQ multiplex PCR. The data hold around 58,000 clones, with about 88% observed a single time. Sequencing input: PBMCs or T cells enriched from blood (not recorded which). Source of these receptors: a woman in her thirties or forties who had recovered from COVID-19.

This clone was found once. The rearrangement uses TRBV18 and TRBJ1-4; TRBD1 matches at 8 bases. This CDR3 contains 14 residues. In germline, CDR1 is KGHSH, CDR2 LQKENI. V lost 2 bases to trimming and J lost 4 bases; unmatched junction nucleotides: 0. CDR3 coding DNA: TGTGCCAGCTCACCAACAGGGGGTAATGAAAAACTGTTTTTT. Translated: CASSPTGGNEKLFF.

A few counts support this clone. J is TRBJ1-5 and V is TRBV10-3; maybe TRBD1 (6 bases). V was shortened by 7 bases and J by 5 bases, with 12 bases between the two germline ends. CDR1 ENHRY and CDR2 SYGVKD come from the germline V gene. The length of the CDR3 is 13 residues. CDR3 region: CAIKQGRDQPQHF. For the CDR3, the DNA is TGTGCCATCAAACAGGGTAGGGATCAGCCCCAGCATTTT.

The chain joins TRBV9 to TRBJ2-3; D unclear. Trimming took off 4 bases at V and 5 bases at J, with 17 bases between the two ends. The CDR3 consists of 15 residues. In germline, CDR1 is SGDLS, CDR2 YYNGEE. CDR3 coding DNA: TGTGCCAGCAGCCCCGGAGCCTCAGACCTAGATACGCAGTATTTT. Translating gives CASSPGASDLDTQYF. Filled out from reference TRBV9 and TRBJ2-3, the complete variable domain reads DSGVTQTPKHLITATGQRVTLRCSPRSGDLSVYWYQQSLDQGLQFLIQYYNGEERAKGNILERFSAQQFPDLHSELNLSSLELGDSALYFCASSPGASDLDTQYFGPGTRLTVL.

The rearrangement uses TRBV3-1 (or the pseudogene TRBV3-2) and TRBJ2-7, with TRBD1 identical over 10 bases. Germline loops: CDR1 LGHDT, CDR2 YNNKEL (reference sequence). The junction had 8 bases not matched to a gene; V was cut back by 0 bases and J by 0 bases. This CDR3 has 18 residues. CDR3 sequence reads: CASSQDVIGTGASYEQYF. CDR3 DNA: TGTGCCAGCAGCCAAGATGTTATCGGGACAGGGGCCTCCTACGAGCAGTACTTC.

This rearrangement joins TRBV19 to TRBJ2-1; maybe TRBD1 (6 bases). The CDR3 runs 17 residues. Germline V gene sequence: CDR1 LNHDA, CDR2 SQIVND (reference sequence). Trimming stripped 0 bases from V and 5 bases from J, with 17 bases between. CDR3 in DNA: TGTGCCAGTAGTATAGATCAAATCGTGGGGGCCCACAATGAGCAGTTCTTC. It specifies CASSIDQIVGAHNEQFF. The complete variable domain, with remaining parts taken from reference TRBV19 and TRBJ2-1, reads DGGITQSPKYLFRKEGQNVTLSCEQNLNHDAMYWYRQDPGQGLRLIYYSQIVNDFQKGDIAEGYSVSREKKESFPLTVTSAQKNPTAFYLCASSIDQIVGAHNEQFFGPGTRLTVL.

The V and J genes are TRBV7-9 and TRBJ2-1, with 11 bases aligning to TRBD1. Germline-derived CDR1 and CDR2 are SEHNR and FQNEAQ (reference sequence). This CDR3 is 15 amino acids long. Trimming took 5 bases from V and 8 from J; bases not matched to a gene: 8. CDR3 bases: TGTGCCAGCAGCCCCGGACAGGGGGCGTATCATGAGCAGTTCTTC. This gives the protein CASSPGQGAYHEQFF.

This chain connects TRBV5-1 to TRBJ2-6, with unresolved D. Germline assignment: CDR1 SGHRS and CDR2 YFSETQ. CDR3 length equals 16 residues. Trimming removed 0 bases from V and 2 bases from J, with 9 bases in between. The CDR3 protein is CASSLDGLAGANVLTF. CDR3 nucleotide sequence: TGCGCCAGCAGCTTGGATGGCCTGGCTGGGGCCAACGTCCTGACTTTC. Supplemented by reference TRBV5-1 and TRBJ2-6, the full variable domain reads KAGVTQTPRYLIKTRGQQVTLSCSPISGHRSVSWYQQTPGQGLQFLFEYFSETQRNKGNFPGRFSGRQFSNSRSEMNVSTLELGDSALYLCASSLDGLAGANVLTFGAGSRLTVL.

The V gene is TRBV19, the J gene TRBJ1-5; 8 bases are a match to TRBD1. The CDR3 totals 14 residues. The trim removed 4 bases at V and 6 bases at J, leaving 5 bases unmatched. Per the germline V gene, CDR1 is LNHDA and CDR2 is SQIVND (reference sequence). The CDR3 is CASSKTGEGQPQHF. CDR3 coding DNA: TGTGCCAGTAGTAAGACAGGGGAGGGTCAGCCCCAGCATTTT.

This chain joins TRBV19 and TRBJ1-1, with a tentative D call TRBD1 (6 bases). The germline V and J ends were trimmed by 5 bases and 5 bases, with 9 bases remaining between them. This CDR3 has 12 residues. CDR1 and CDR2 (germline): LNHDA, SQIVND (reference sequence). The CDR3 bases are TGTGCCAGTAGTTCCCAGGGGACTGAAGCTTTCTTT. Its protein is CASSSQGTEAFF.

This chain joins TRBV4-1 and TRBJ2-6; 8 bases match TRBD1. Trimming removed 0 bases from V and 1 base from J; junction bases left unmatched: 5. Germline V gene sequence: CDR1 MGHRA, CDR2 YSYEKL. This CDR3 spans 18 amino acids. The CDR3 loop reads CASSQEGQGFSGANVLTF. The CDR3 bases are TGCGCCAGCAGCCAAGAAGGACAGGGATTTTCTGGGGCCAACGTCCTGACTTTC.

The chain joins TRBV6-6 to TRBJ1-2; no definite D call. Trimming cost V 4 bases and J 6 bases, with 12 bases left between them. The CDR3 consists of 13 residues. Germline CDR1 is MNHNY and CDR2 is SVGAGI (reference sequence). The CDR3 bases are TGTGCCAGCAGTTTAGACACAACCCATGGCTACACCTTC. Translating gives CASSLDTTHGYTF.

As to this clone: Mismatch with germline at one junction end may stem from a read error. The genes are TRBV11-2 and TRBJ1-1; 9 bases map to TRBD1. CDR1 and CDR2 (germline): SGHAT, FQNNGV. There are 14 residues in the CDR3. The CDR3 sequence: CASSIDRGLLEAFF. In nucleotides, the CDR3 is TGTGCCAGCAGCATAGACAGGGGGTTACTCGAGGCTTTCTTT.

The CDR3 DNA reads TGTGCCAGCAGCCGAAACCCGAGAGGGGGAGAGACCCAGTACTTC. This translates into CASSRNPRGGETQYF. V is TRBV5-4 and J is TRBJ2-5; D is possibly TRBD1 (6 bases). Germline-derived CDR1 and CDR2 are SGHNT and YYREEE (reference sequence). The CDR3 is 15 residues long. V dropped 4 bases and J dropped 4 bases, with 17 bases sitting between them.

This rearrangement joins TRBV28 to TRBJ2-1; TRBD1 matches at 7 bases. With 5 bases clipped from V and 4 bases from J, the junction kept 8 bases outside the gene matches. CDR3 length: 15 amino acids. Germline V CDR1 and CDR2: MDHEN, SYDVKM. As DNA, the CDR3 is TGTGCCAGCAGTGTATACAGGGGTGTGTACAATGAGCAGTTCTTC. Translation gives CASSVYRGVYNEQFF.